This paragraph reports one TCR beta chain. Profiling relied on immunoSEQ multiplex PCR, and the TCRdb table lists in-frame clones only, not all of them. The profile shows 95,000 to 150,000 clones, approximately 83% of them singletons. The source of the sample is a study of blood T cell repertoires in COVID-19. Germline loops: CDR1 MNHEY, CDR2 SVGEGT. This CDR3 is built from 13 residues. The V end lost 4 bases, the J end lost 6 bases, and 9 bases lay between the germline ends. The chain couples TRBV6-2 or TRBV6-3 to TRBJ2-2, with a possible D match to TRBD2 (5 bases). This TCR was sampled from a man aged 80 or over with acute or convalescent COVID-19. The sequenced material came from peripheral blood. The CDR3 DNA sequence: TGTGCCAGCAGTTCCTTTAGCGCCGGGGAGCTGTTTTTT. This gives the protein CASSSFSAGELFF.